This T cell receptor beta chain originates from a study of T cell responses to AZD1222 COVID-19 vaccine. Concerning this clone: Its antigen is unknown.

TCRdb's table, derived via immunoSEQ multiplex PCR, lists solely in-frame clones and lacks some. Counted here are about 120,000 clones, about 83% occurring once; the ten biggest clones make up more than 10%. Points from the study as a whole: A mostly white British donor set with more females was recruited, and clonal diversity was possibly underestimated. No day 14 peak samples; only post-peak repertoires were characterized.

The CDR3 consists of 15 residues. Germline CDR1 and CDR2: SEHNR and FQNEAQ (reference sequence). V was clipped by 5 bases and J by 3 bases; unmatched bases: 10. The sequence was obtained from an adult in good health. The material sequenced was peripheral blood, taken on day 0 of AZD1222 vaccination. The rearrangement links TRBV7-9 to TRBJ2-7; 7 bases agree with TRBD2. CDR3 loop: CASSHGGAGSYEQYF. For the CDR3, the DNA is TGTGCCAGCAGCCACGGGGGAGCGGGAAGCTACGAGCAGTACTTC.